These 10 T cell receptor beta chains share one sample of origin, sequenced in a study of Graves' ophthalmopathy and Graves' hyperthyroidism. The authors amplified TCR beta CDR3 regions, and they did so from RNA transcripts for repertoire sequencing. First-round RT-PCR with HTBI primers preceded a second-round multiplex PCR. TCRdb itself ran the multiplex PCR reads through MiXCR, one entry per CDR3 protein. The table records 500,000 to 700,000 distinct CDR3 sequences, around a fifth of them present only once. Specimen: peripheral blood. Receptors originate from a woman aged 18 to 35 with stable Graves' hyperthyroidism. Some clones in this sample may be carry-over from other donors' samples.

This clonotype was detected ten times or more. Here the CDR3 reads CASSLYSGGREEQYF. The CDR3, as DNA: TGTGCCAGCAGTTTATATTCTGGGGGTCGGGAAGAGCAGTACTTC. V is TRBV12-3 or TRBV12-4 and J is TRBJ2-7, with D possibly called TRBD1 or TRBD2 (5 bases each). Trimming left V 2 bases short and J 7 bases short, with 18 bases between. This CDR3 spans 15 amino acids.

This clonotype was found many times. The rearrangement links TRBV6-5 to TRBJ1-5; tentative D call: TRBD1 (6 bases). CDR3 size: 17 residues. CDR1 is MNHEY, CDR2 SVGAGI, per germline. The V and J ends lost 0 bases and 0 bases respectively, with 12 bases between them. As DNA, the CDR3 is TGTGCCAGCAGTTACTCAAGACAGGAATCTAGCAATCAGCCCCAGCATTTT. Protein sequence: CASSYSRQESSNQPQHF.

In its sample, this clonotype was seen many times. CDR3 sequence: CSAPRDIYEQYF. The CDR3, as DNA: TGCAGTGCTCCAAGGGATATCTACGAGCAGTACTTC. The chain joins TRBV20-1 to TRBJ2-7; D remains unclear. Trimming pared 5 bases from V and 3 bases from J, leaving 11 bases between. Germline values: CDR1 DFQATT, CDR2 SNEGSKA (reference sequence). The CDR3 sequence is 12 residues long.

This clonotype was counted at least ten times. The chain joins TRBV7-2 to TRBJ2-5; D call uncertain. V gave up 5 bases and J gave up 3 bases, with 16 bases separating them. The germline CDR1 and CDR2 sequences are SGHTA and FQGNSA. The CDR3 extends over 15 amino acids. CDR3 loop: CASSPGVAQKETQYF. The DNA for the CDR3 is TGTGCCAGCAGCCCTGGGGTAGCACAGAAAGAGACCCAGTACTTC.

The table lists this clonotype with many counts. This chain links TRBV12-3 or TRBV12-4 with TRBJ2-4; D perhaps matches TRBD1 (5 bases). The CDR3 covers 17 residues. Trimming stripped 8 bases from V and 2 bases from J, with 22 bases between. CDR3 loop: CASSGLRGLNTKNIQYF. CDR3 bases: TGTGCCAGCTCGGGCCTAAGGGGCCTAAACACCAAAAACATTCAGTACTTC.

For this clonotype: One junction end disagrees with the germline gene, perhaps due to a read error. The rearrangement links TRBV12-3 or TRBV12-4 to TRBJ1-3, with D unresolved. The CDR3 extends over 15 amino acids. The CDR3 bases are TGTGCCAGCAGTTTAAACACGATCTCTGGAAACACCACATATTTT. Its translation is CASSLNTISGNTTYF.

CDR3 protein: CAARGFTAKINSPLHF. CDR3 nucleotide sequence: TGTGCCGCTCGGGGCTTCACAGCGAAAATTAATTCACCCCTCCACTTT. This chain connects TRBV28 to TRBJ1-6, with D maybe TRBD1 (5 bases). This CDR3 contains 16 residues. V was shortened by 11 bases and J by 6 bases, with 23 bases between the two germline ends. In germline, CDR1 is MDHEN, CDR2 SYDVKM.

This clonotype was seen many times. The rearrangement joins TRBV6-5 to TRBJ1-2; TRBD1 might be the D (5 bases). Trimming removed 0 bases at V and 5 bases at J, with 10 bases between. Germline V CDR1 and CDR2: MNHEY, SVGAGI. The CDR3 is 14 residues long. The CDR3 reads CASSYSGENYGYTF. Written as DNA, the CDR3 is TGTGCCAGCAGTTACTCAGGGGAAAATTATGGCTACACCTTC.

This clonotype has a count of ten or more. This chain connects TRBV13 to TRBJ2-7, with D perhaps TRBD1 or TRBD2 (6 bases each). Germline assignment: CDR1 PRHDT and CDR2 FYEKMQ (reference sequence). The CDR3 sequence is 18 residues long. Trimming left V 0 bases short and J 4 bases short, with 22 bases between. The CDR3 region is CASSLGGWGRSGEYEQYF. For the CDR3, the DNA is TGTGCCAGCAGCTTAGGCGGTTGGGGGCGTAGCGGAGAGTACGAGCAGTACTTC.

This clonotype was counted ten times or more. The chain couples TRBV9 to TRBJ1-5, with no clear D. Germline V gene sequence: CDR1 SGDLS, CDR2 YYNGEE. Trimming removed 2 bases from V and 0 bases from J, with 3 bases in between. The CDR3 loop spans 13 amino acids. CDR3 region: CASSVRSNQPQHF. For the CDR3, the DNA is TGTGCCAGCAGCGTCCGTAGCAATCAGCCCCAGCATTTT.